The 21 T cell receptor beta chains below were found in one sample sequenced in a study of PD-1 blockade in classical Hodgkin lymphoma. Brentuximab vedotin exposure varied, and every patient relapsed after autologous stem cell transplantation. Assay: immunoSEQ multiplex PCR; the TCRdb copy retains only in-frame clones and omits some. The table shows nearly 60,000 clones, with approximately 90% occurring only once. The specimen was peripheral blood mononuclear cells (PBMCs), collected before the second cycle of nivolumab. Receptors originate from a human donor with classical Hodgkin lymphoma.

The chain combines TRBV5-1 with TRBJ2-1; TRBD2 aligns across 8 bases. This CDR3 spans 14 amino acids. Germline V gene lookup returns CDR1 SGHRS and CDR2 YFSETQ. V shed 5 bases and J 10 bases; nucleotides not matched to a gene: 11. As DNA, the CDR3 is TGCGCCAGCAGGGCGGGGGGTCTCAGCACCGAGCAGTTCTTC. Translation: CASRAGGLSTEQFF. Full variable domain (remainder filled in from reference TRBV5-1 and TRBJ2-1): KAGVTQTPRYLIKTRGQQVTLSCSPISGHRSVSWYQQTPGQGLQFLFEYFSETQRNKGNFPGRFSGRQFSNSRSEMNVSTLELGDSALYLCASRAGGLSTEQFFGPGTRLTVL.

The gene calls are TRBV9 and TRBJ2-2; either TRBD1 or TRBD2 may supply D (7 bases each). CDR1 and CDR2 from the germline V gene are SGDLS and YYNGEE. The V end was cut by 0 bases, the J end by 2 bases, with 20 bases between. This CDR3 comprises 19 residues. The CDR3 here is CASSVAGGGGASNTGELFF. Written as DNA, the CDR3 is TGTGCCAGCAGCGTAGCTGGGGGAGGGGGCGCGTCCAACACCGGGGAGCTGTTTTTT.

The genes are TRBV6-7 and TRBJ2-1; 9 positions match TRBD2. TRBV6-7 is annotated as an ORF whose role is uncertain. The CDR3 sequence is 14 residues long. After removal of 6 bases from V and 3 bases from J, the junction contained 3 bases not matched to a gene. This CDR3 reads CASRTSGVYNEQFF. The CDR3 DNA sequence: TGTGCCAGCAGGACTAGCGGCGTCTACAATGAGCAGTTCTTC.

This chain joins TRBV28 and TRBJ2-7, with 8 bases fitting TRBD1. The trim removed 5 bases at V and 0 bases at J, leaving 6 bases unmatched. This CDR3 spans 15 amino acids. Germline V gene sequence: CDR1 MDHEN, CDR2 SYDVKM. This CDR3 is CASSLRTGSSYEQYF. The CDR3 DNA is TGTGCCAGCAGTCTTAGGACAGGGAGCTCCTACGAGCAGTACTTC.

This clone was counted a single time. The V and J genes are TRBV27 and TRBJ2-2, with 8 bases that match TRBD1. The V and J ends lost 3 bases and 6 bases, in that order; junction bases with no gene match: 3. Germline loops: CDR1 MNHEY, CDR2 SMNVEV (reference sequence). This CDR3 comprises 14 residues. The CDR3 sequence is CASSLDRAAGELFF. In nucleotides, the CDR3 is TGTGCCAGCAGTTTGGACAGGGCAGCCGGGGAGCTGTTTTTT.

The chain combines TRBV30 with TRBJ1-6, with D uncertain. Germline assignment: CDR1 GTSNPN and CDR2 SVGIG (reference sequence). V shed 1 base and J shed 9 bases, with 13 bases lying between them. This CDR3 comprises 14 residues. CDR3 coding DNA: TGTGCCTGGAGTGGAGGGATGTTCGGTTCACCCCTCCACTTT. Protein product: CAWSGGMFGSPLHF.

The chain recombines TRBV7-9 with TRBJ2-1, with 12 nucleotides matching TRBD2. This CDR3 has 17 residues. Losses at the gene ends were 5 bases for V and 2 bases for J; bases not matched to a gene: 7. In germline, CDR1 is SEHNR, CDR2 FQNEAQ (reference sequence). The CDR3 nucleotides read TGTGCCAGCAGCGAGACTAGCGGGAGAGGCGCCTACAATGAGCAGTTCTTC. This sequence encodes CASSETSGRGAYNEQFF.

This chain joins TRBV7-3 and TRBJ2-2; D is perhaps TRBD1 (6 bases). CDR3 size: 17 residues. CDR1 is SGHTA and CDR2 is FQGTGA in the germline V gene. Trimming stripped 0 bases from V and 1 base from J, with 12 bases between. CDR3 region: CASSLTTGHKNTGELFF. For the CDR3, the DNA is TGTGCCAGCAGCTTAACCACGGGACACAAGAACACCGGGGAGCTGTTTTTT.

This rearrangement joins TRBV5-1 to TRBJ2-1; D tentatively reads TRBD1 or TRBD2 (5 bases each). Germline assignment: CDR1 SGHRS and CDR2 YFSETQ. The ends were cut back, 4 bases at V and 6 bases at J, with 20 bases in the middle. This CDR3 comprises 16 residues. The CDR3 sequence: CASSGMGEIPLNEQFF. The CDR3 coding sequence is TGCGCCAGCAGCGGGATGGGGGAGATTCCCCTCAATGAGCAGTTCTTC.

This chain links TRBV5-1 with TRBJ2-7; TRBD1 matches 8 bases. Losses at the gene ends were 0 bases for V and 5 bases for J; bases not matched to a gene: 7. The CDR3 totals 15 residues. Germline V gene sequence: CDR1 SGHRS, CDR2 YFSETQ. CDR3 in amino acids: CASSLVDRDNNEQYF. CDR3 nucleotides: TGCGCCAGCAGCTTGGTGGACAGGGACAACAACGAGCAGTACTTC.

The V and J genes are TRBV7-2 and TRBJ2-3, with D maybe TRBD2 (6 bases). The CDR3 has 14 amino acids. Germline V gene sequence: CDR1 SGHTA, CDR2 FQGNSA. V gave up 5 bases and J gave up 2 bases, with 11 bases separating them. CDR3 sequence reads: CASSRGLFTDTQYF. In DNA form, the CDR3 reads TGTGCCAGCAGCCGGGGACTGTTCACAGATACGCAGTATTTT.

The chain combines TRBV13 with TRBJ2-2, with D maybe TRBD1 (5 bases). The CDR3 totals 13 residues. V shed 9 bases and J shed 1 base, with 9 bases lying between them. Germline V gives CDR1 PRHDT, CDR2 FYEKMQ (reference sequence). The chain's CDR3 is CASAGMNTGELFF. The CDR3 bases are TGTGCCAGTGCAGGGATGAACACCGGGGAGCTGTTTTTT.

The chain joins TRBV12-5 to TRBJ2-1; D gene ambiguous. V shed 3 bases and J shed 0 bases, with 12 bases lying between them. The CDR3 extends over 16 amino acids. CDR1 and CDR2 from the germline V gene are LGHNT and FRNRAP. This chain's CDR3 is CASGFARLSSYNEQFF. The CDR3 nucleotides are TGTGCTAGTGGTTTTGCCCGACTCTCCTCCTACAATGAGCAGTTCTTC. The full variable domain, rest sourced from reference TRBV12-5 and TRBJ2-1, is DARVTQTPRHKVTEMGQEVTMRCQPILGHNTVFWYRQTMMQGLELLAYFRNRAPLDDSGMPKDRFSAEMPDATLATLKIQPSEPRDSAVYFCASGFARLSSYNEQFFGPGTRLTVL.

The chain employs TRBV18 and TRBJ2-3; the D gene is possibly TRBD1 (6 bases). The CDR3 is made up of 16 amino acids. The germline V and J ends were trimmed by 1 base and 2 bases, with 13 bases remaining between them. Germline-derived CDR1 and CDR2 are KGHSH and LQKENI. The CDR3 reads CASSPQFYRDTDTQYF. DNA of the CDR3: TGTGCCAGCTCACCACAATTTTACAGGGACACAGATACGCAGTATTTT.

The chain is built from TRBV4-3 and TRBJ2-1; TRBD2 aligns across 11 bases. With 4 bases clipped from V and 7 bases from J, the junction kept 6 bases outside the gene matches. The CDR3 runs 15 residues. Germline V lookup: CDR1 LGHNA, CDR2 YSLEER. CDR3 sequence (DNA): TGCGCCAGCAGCCCCACTAGCGGGAGTGGGAATGAGCAGTTCTTC. Protein: CASSPTSGSGNEQFF.

The chain carries TRBV10-3 and TRBJ2-3; a weak D match, TRBD1 (6 bases). Germline CDR1 and CDR2: ENHRY and SYGVKD. This CDR3 is built from 15 residues. Trimming shortened V by 8 bases and J by 3 bases, and 18 bases separated the two germline ends. The chain's CDR3 is CAIGQSGLGTDTQYF. The CDR3 DNA follows: TGTGCCATCGGACAGTCGGGATTGGGGACAGATACGCAGTATTTT.

This chain connects TRBV7-3 to TRBJ2-1; the match to TRBD2 covers 11 bases. Germline V gives CDR1 SGHTA, CDR2 FQGTGA. The CDR3 runs 16 residues. Unmatched junction bases numbered 7, after V lost 5 bases and J lost 4 bases. The CDR3 nucleotides read TGTGCCAGCAGCCCAACCGGGACTAGCGGTTACAATGAGCAGTTCTTC. Translated, it gives CASSPTGTSGYNEQFF.

In this sample, this clone turned up once. The V call is TRBV4-2, the J call TRBJ2-5, with 8 nucleotides matching TRBD2. The germline V gene encodes CDR1 LGHNA and CDR2 YNFKEQ. CDR3 length equals 15 residues. With V trimmed by 5 bases and J by 3 bases, 8 bases remained unmatched. The DNA of the CDR3 is TGTGCCAGCAGCGGCGGGACTAGGGAAAAAGAGACCCAGTACTTC. Translation: CASSGGTREKETQYF.

The chain recombines TRBV19 with TRBJ1-5; TRBD1 aligns across 7 bases. In germline, CDR1 is LNHDA, CDR2 SQIVND (reference sequence). The CDR3 length is 16 residues. V shed 5 bases and J 2 bases; nucleotides not matched to a gene: 9. In DNA form, the CDR3 reads TGTGCCAGTAGTGGCAGGGGGATGAATGGCAATCAGCCCCAGCATTTT. Protein: CASSGRGMNGNQPQHF.

Remarks on this clone: Other DNA sequences in this sample translate to the same CDR3. The chain is built from TRBV27 and TRBJ2-1; D not certain. Germline V CDR1 and CDR2: MNHEY, SMNVEV (reference sequence). V gave up 5 bases and J gave up 6 bases, with 14 bases separating them. The CDR3 has 14 residues. The CDR3 protein is CASSPYSSGNEQFF. The DNA for the CDR3 is TGTGCCAGCAGTCCATACTCCTCAGGCAATGAGCAGTTCTTC.

The chain is built from TRBV5-1 and TRBJ1-2, with a possible D match to TRBD1 (5 bases). V shed 0 bases and J shed 12 bases, with 12 bases lying between them. The CDR3 totals 12 residues. Germline loops: CDR1 SGHRS, CDR2 YFSETQ. The CDR3 loop reads CASSLAGWGNTF. The CDR3 region has the DNA TGCGCCAGCAGCTTGGCCGGTTGGGGGAACACCTTC.